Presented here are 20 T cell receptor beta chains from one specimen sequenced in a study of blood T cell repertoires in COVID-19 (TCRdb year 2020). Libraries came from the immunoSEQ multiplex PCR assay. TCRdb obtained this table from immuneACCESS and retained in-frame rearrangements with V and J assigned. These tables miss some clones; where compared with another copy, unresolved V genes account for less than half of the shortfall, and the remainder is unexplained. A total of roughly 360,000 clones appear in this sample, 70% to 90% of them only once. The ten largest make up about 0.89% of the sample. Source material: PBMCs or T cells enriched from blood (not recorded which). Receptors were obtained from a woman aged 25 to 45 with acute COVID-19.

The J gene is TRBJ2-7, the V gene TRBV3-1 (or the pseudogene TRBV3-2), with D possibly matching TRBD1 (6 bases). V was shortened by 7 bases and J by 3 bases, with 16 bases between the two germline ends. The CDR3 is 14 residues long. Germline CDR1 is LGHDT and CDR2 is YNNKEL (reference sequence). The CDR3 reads CASMGASSRYEQYF. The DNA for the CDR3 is TGTGCCAGCATGGGGGCTAGTTCACGCTACGAGCAGTACTTC.

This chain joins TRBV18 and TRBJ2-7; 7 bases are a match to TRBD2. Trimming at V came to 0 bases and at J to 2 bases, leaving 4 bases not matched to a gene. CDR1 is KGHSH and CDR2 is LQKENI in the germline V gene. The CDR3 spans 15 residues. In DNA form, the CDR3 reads TGTGCCAGCTCACCACCGTCTAGCGGCACCTACGAGCAGTACTTC. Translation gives CASSPPSSGTYEQYF.

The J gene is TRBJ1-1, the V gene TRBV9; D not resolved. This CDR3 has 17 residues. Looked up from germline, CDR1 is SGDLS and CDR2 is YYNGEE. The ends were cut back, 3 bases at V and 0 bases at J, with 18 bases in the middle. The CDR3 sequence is CASSAPLRPPMNTEAFF. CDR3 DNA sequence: TGTGCCAGCAGCGCCCCTTTGAGGCCGCCGATGAACACTGAAGCTTTCTTT. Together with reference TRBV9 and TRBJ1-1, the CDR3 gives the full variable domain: DSGVTQTPKHLITATGQRVTLRCSPRSGDLSVYWYQQSLDQGLQFLIQYYNGEERAKGNILERFSAQQFPDLHSELNLSSLELGDSALYFCASSAPLRPPMNTEAFFGQGTRLTVV.

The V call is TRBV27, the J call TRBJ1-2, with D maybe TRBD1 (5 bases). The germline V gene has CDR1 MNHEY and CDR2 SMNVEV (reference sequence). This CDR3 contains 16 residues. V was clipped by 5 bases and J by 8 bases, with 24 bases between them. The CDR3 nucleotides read TGTGCCAGCAGTGCCCCGACAGCGGGTGGGCTTCGAGGCTACACCTTC. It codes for CASSAPTAGGLRGYTF.

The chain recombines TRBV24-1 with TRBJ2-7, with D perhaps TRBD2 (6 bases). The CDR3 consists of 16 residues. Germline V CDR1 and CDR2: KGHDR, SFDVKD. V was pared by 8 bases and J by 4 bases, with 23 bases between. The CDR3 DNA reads TGTGCCACCACCTCACCCGCGCCCAGGGACTGGTACGAGCAGTACTTC. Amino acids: CATTSPAPRDWYEQYF.

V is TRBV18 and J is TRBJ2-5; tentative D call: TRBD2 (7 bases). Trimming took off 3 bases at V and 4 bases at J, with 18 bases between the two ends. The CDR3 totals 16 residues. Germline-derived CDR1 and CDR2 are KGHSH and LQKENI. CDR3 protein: CASSPPGGLRGETQYF. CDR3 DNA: TGTGCCAGCTCACCCCCCGGGGGGCTAAGGGGAGAGACCCAGTACTTC.

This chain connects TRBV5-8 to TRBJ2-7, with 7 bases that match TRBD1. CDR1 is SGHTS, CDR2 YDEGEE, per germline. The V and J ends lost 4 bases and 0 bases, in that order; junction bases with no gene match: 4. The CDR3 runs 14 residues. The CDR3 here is CASSRRQGSYEQYF. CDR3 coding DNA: TGTGCCAGCAGCAGACGACAGGGCTCCTACGAGCAGTACTTC.

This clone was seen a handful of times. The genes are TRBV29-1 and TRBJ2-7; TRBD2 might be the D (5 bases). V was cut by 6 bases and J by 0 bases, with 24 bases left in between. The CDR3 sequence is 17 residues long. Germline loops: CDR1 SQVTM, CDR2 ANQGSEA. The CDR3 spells CSVVSRGSTLISYEQYF. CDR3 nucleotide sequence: TGCAGCGTGGTAAGCCGGGGTTCAACCTTAATCTCCTACGAGCAGTACTTC.

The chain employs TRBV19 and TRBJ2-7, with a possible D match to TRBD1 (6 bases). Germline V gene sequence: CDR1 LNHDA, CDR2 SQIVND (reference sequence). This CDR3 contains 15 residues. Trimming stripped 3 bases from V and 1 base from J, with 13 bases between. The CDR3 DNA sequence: TGTGCCAGTAGTATTCAGGGGACGCCTTCCTACGAGCAGTACTTC. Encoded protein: CASSIQGTPSYEQYF.

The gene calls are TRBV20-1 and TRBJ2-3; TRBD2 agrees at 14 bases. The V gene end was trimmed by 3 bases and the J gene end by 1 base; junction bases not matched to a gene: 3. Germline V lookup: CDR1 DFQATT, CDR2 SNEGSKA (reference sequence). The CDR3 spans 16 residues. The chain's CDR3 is CSASTGLAGGTDTQYF. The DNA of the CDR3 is TGCAGTGCTAGTACGGGACTAGCGGGGGGCACAGATACGCAGTATTTT.

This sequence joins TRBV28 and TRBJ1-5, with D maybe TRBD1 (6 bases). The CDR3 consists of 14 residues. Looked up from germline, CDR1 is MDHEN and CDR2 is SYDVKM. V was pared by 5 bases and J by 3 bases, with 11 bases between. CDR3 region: CASSGGAVNQPQHF. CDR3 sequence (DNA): TGTGCCAGCAGTGGGGGGGCGGTCAATCAGCCCCAGCATTTT.

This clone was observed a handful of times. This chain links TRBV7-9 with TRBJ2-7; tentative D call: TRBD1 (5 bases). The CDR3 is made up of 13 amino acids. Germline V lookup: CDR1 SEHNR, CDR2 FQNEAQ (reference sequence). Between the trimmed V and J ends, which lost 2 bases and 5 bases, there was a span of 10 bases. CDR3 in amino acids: CASSLRGSHEQYF. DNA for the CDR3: TGTGCCAGCAGCTTAAGGGGCTCACACGAGCAGTACTTC.

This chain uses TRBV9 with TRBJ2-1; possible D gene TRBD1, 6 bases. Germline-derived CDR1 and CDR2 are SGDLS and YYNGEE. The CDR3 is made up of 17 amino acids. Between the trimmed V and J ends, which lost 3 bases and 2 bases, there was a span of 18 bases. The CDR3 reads CASSEGTGTPTYNEQFF. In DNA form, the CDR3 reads TGTGCCAGCAGCGAAGGGACCGGGACACCGACCTACAATGAGCAGTTCTTC.

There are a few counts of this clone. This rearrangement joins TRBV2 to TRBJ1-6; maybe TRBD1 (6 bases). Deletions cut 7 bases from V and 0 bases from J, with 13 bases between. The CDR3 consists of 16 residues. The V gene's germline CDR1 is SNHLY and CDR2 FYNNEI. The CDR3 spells CASKGQGSSYNSPLHF. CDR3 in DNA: TGTGCCAGCAAGGGGCAGGGGAGCTCCTATAATTCACCCCTCCACTTT.

CDR3 bases: TGTGCCAGCAGCCCGCACCGGGGACAGGGAAACAATGAGCAGTTCTTC. Translated: CASSPHRGQGNNEQFF. The chain couples TRBV7-3 to TRBJ2-1; 9 nucleotides line up with TRBD1. This CDR3 contains 16 residues. The V and J ends lost 5 bases and 5 bases, in that order; junction bases with no gene match: 10. The germline CDR1 and CDR2 sequences are SGHTA and FQGTGA.

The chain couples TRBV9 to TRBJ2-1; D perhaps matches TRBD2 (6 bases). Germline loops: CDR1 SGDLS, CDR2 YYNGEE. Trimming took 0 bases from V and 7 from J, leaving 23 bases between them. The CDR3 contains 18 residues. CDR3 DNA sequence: TGTGCCAGCAGCGTAGACTCCGACCGGGACTGGGGTTATAATGAGCAGTTCTTC. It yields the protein CASSVDSDRDWGYNEQFF. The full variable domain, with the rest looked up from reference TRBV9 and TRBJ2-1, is DSGVTQTPKHLITATGQRVTLRCSPRSGDLSVYWYQQSLDQGLQFLIQYYNGEERAKGNILERFSAQQFPDLHSELNLSSLELGDSALYFCASSVDSDRDWGYNEQFFGPGTRLTVL.

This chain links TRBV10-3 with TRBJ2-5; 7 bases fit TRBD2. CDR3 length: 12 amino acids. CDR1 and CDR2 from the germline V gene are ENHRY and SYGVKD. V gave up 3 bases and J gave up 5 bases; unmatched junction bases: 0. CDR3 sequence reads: CAISDGGETQYF. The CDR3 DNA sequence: TGTGCCATCAGTGACGGGGGGGAGACCCAGTACTTC.

CDR3 amino acids: CASSVGQWVGANVLTF. The CDR3 DNA sequence: TGTGCCAGCAGCGTGGGACAGTGGGTTGGGGCCAACGTCCTGACTTTC. The chain carries TRBV9 and TRBJ2-6; TRBD1 matches at 7 bases. Germline-derived CDR1 and CDR2 are SGDLS and YYNGEE. The CDR3 consists of 16 residues. V dropped 2 bases and J dropped 3; count of bases not matched to a gene: 5.

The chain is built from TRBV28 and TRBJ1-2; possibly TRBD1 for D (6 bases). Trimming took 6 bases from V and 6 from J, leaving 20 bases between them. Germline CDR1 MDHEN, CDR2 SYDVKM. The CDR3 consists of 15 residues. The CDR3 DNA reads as TGTGCCAGCAGGGACAGTACCCAGTTCCCGGATGGCTACACCTTC. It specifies CASRDSTQFPDGYTF.

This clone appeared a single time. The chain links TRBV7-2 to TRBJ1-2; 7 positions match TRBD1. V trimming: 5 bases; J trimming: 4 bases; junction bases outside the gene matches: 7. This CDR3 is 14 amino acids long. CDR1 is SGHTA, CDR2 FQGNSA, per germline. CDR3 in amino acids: CASSDRVYRYGYTF. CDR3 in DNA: TGTGCCAGCAGCGACAGGGTGTACCGCTATGGCTACACCTTC.